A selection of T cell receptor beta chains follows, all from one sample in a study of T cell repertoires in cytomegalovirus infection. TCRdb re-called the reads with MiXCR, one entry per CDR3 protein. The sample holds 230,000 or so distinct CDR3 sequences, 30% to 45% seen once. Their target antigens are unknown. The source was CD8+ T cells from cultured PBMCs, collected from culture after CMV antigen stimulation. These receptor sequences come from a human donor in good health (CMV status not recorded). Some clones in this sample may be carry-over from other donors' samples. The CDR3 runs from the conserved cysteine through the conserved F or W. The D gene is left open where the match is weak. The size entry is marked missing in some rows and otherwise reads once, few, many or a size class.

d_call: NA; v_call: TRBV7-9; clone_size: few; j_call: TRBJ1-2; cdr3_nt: TGTGCCAGCAGCCGCGGGACCCCGCACTATGGCTACACCTTC; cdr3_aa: CASSRGTPHYGYTF
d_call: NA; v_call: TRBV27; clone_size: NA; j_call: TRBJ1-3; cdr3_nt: TGTGCCAGCAGGGACCGCCCGGGCTCTGGAAACACCATATATTTT; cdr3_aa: CASRDRPGSGNTIYF
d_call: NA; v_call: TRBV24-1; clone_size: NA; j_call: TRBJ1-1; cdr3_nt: TGTGCCACCAGTGATTCCGGAGGAATAAACACTGAAGCTTTCTTT; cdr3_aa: CATSDSGGINTEAFF
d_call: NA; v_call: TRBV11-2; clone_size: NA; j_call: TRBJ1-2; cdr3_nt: TGTGCCAGCAGCCACGGGGTGTATGGCTACACCTTC; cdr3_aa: CASSHGVYGYTF
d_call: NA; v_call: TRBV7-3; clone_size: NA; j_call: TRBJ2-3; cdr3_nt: TGTGCCAGCAGCCCATCCATTGCGGATACGCAGTATTTT; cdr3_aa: CASSPSIADTQYF
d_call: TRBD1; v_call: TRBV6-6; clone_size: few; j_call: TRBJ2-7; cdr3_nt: TGTGCCAGCAGCTGGACCGTGGCAAAGGGACAGCGAAACTACGAGCAGTACTTC; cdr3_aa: CASSWTVAKGQRNYEQYF
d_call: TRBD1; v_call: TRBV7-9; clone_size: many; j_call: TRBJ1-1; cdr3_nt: TGTGCCAGCAGCCCCCGTAATGGACAGGGTGGCACTGAAGCTTTCTTT; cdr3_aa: CASSPRNGQGGTEAFF
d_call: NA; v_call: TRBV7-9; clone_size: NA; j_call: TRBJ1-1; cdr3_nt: TGTGCCAGCAGCTTAGACCAGGGACCCACTGAAGCTTTCTTT; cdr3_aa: CASSLDQGPTEAFF
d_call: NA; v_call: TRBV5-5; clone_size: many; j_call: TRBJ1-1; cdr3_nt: TGTGCCAGCACCTTGGGCAGTGAAGCTTTCTTT; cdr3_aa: CASTLGSEAFF
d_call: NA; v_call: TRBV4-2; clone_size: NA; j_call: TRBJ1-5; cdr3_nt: TGTGCCAGCAGCCAAGAAAGTACTCAGCCCCAGCATTTT; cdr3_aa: CASSQESTQPQHF